The 10 T cell receptor beta chains reported below all come from one sample, sequenced in a study of blood T cell repertoires in COVID-19. Data came from immunoSEQ multiplex PCR; TCRdb stores just in-frame clones and leaves some out. The table shows 35,000 to 45,000 clones, with roughly 88% occurring only once. Sequencing was done on a sample of peripheral blood. The receptors come from a human donor in a cohort sampled during active COVID-19.

The CDR3: CASSLQVRYGYTF. The CDR3 DNA follows: TGCGCCAGCAGTCTCCAGGTCAGGTATGGCTACACCTTC. The gene calls are TRBV10-1 and TRBJ1-2, with unresolved D. The CDR3 length is 13 residues. V was clipped by 5 bases and J by 5 bases, with 12 bases between them. Germline CDR1 WNHNN, CDR2 SYGVQD (reference sequence).

This sequence joins TRBV30 and TRBJ2-5; D remains unclear. The CDR3 sequence is 12 residues long. Trimming took 0 bases from V and 5 from J, leaving 7 bases between them. The germline CDR1 and CDR2 sequences are GTSNPN and SVGIG (reference sequence). The chain's CDR3 is CAWSVDSETQYF. The DNA for the CDR3 is TGTGCCTGGAGTGTAGACTCTGAGACCCAGTACTTC.

This clone has a single count. The chain joins TRBV18 to TRBJ2-5; 10 bases are a match to TRBD2. The CDR3 sequence is 19 residues long. V trimming: 2 bases; J trimming: 1 base; junction bases outside the gene matches: 13. CDR1 is KGHSH, CDR2 LQKENI, per germline. The CDR3 coding sequence is TGTGCCAGCTCACCATATACACTAGCGGGGCGGAACCTCCAAGAGACCCAGTACTTC. This codes for CASSPYTLAGRNLQETQYF.

A remark on this clone: Because the CDR3's place on the DNA is in doubt, the DNA is left out and the CDR3 is given as listed by TCRdb. The chain links TRBV25-1 to TRBJ1-5; the D call of TRBD1 is as the table states it, not checked on the DNA. In germline, CDR1 is MGHDK, CDR2 SYGVNS. The CDR3 comprises 14 residues, both ends counted. The CDR3 loop reads CASSEGTVLRAQHF.

This chain joins TRBV25-1 and TRBJ2-2; possible D gene TRBD2, 6 bases. The length of the CDR3 is 16 residues. V lost 4 bases and J 4 bases, leaving 16 bases between the germline ends. Germline loops: CDR1 MGHDK, CDR2 SYGVNS. The CDR3 sequence: CASSGKGGMSTGELFF. The CDR3 DNA reads TGTGCCAGCAGTGGGAAGGGCGGGATGAGCACCGGGGAGCTGTTTTTT.

The CDR3 nucleotides are TGTGCCAGCAGCCGCGGACTAGCGGGGGCTTCCACAGATACGCAGTATTTT. It is translated as CASSRGLAGASTDTQYF. The rearrangement uses TRBV4-2 and TRBJ2-3; 13 bases map to TRBD2. This CDR3 comprises 17 residues. Trimming cost V 4 bases and J 2 bases; bases outside gene matches: 6. Germline V gives CDR1 LGHNA, CDR2 YNFKEQ.

CDR3 amino acids: CASSLTSGKWETQYF. CDR3 DNA sequence: TGTGCCAGCAGCTTAACTAGCGGCAAGTGGGAGACCCAGTACTTC. This rearrangement joins TRBV7-2 to TRBJ2-5; 8 bases fit TRBD2. The germline gives CDR1 SGHTA, CDR2 FQGNSA. The V and J ends lost 2 bases and 5 bases, in that order; junction bases with no gene match: 7. The CDR3 has 15 residues.

The gene calls are TRBV7-2 and TRBJ2-1, with 10 bases identical to TRBD2. This CDR3 has 16 amino acids. Looked up from germline, CDR1 is SGHTA and CDR2 is FQGNSA. Losses at the gene ends were 5 bases for V and 2 bases for J; bases not matched to a gene: 6. The DNA of the CDR3 is TGTGCCAGCAGCCTCCGAGCGGGGGGGCCCTACAATGAGCAGTTCTTC. This sequence encodes CASSLRAGGPYNEQFF.

The chain is built from TRBV3-1 (or the pseudogene TRBV3-2) and TRBJ2-4, with 15 bases lining up with TRBD2. Unmatched junction bases numbered 10, after V lost 4 bases and J lost 0 bases. CDR3 length equals 20 residues. Germline loops: CDR1 LGHDT, CDR2 YNNKEL (reference sequence). The CDR3 region is CASSPRRTSGGALAKNIQYF. Written as DNA, the CDR3 is TGTGCCAGCAGCCCCCGAAGGACTAGCGGGGGGGCACTAGCCAAAAACATTCAGTACTTC.

This clone came up once. V is TRBV25-1 and J is TRBJ2-7; D call uncertain. The CDR3 runs to 12 residues. Deletions cut 1 base from V and 4 bases from J, with 5 bases between. Germline loops: CDR1 MGHDK, CDR2 SYGVNS. The CDR3 sequence is CASSESRYEQYF. The CDR3 region has the DNA TGTGCCAGCAGTGAATCTAGATACGAGCAGTACTTC.